The clone carrying this T cell receptor (beta chain) has at least ten counts. Antigen unknown. Germline loops: CDR1 SGHRS, CDR2 YFSETQ. The CDR3 covers 15 residues. Trimming left V 3 bases short and J 7 bases short, with 19 bases between. Time point in this sample: newly diagnosed GD, antithyroid drugs for less than 3 months. PBMC RNA served as the TCR library source. The sample originates from a study of regulatory T cells in long-lasting Graves disease. At the level of the study: Newly diagnosed Graves' patients took antithyroid drugs under 3 months. Whole-study findings and limits: TRBV28, TRBJ1-2 and TRBJ2-5 were segments that persistent disease favored.

CDR3-region Arm-PCR and iRepertoire HTBI primers produced the TCR beta libraries. Each CDR3 protein gets one entry after TCRdb re-called the multiplex PCR reads with MiXCR. The table shows around 500,000 distinct CDR3 sequences, with approximately 15% occurring only once. These sequences were also reported in another study, on T cells in Graves' hyperthyroidism and ophthalmopathy. From that study: Ophthalmopathy could be told apart from stable hyperthyroidism with a 13 V-J model.

The specimen was peripheral blood mononuclear cells (PBMCs), collected at new diagnosis, from a patient treated with antithyroid drugs. The chain is built from TRBV5-1 and TRBJ1-1; the D gene is possibly TRBD1 (5 bases). This clonotype originated in a man in his thirties or forties with Graves disease. CDR3 in amino acids: CASSYITGTIFEAFF. For the CDR3, the DNA is TGCGCCAGCAGCTATATTACCGGGACCATTTTTGAAGCTTTCTTT.